The T cell receptor beta chain under discussion was sequenced for a study of blood T cell repertoires in COVID-19. Study at large: PBMCs, B-cell-depleted T cells, or T cells were the source of the cDNA or gDNA that made up the material.

In the source study's methods: Reference gene primer amplification in the assay estimated nucleated cell counts. Generated by immunoSEQ multiplex PCR, the TCRdb table keeps only in-frame clones and is missing some. D and trimming come from the DNA, and the V and J calls and clone size come from that table. The sample holds around 50,000 clones, around nine tenths seen once. The sample was peripheral blood. This receptor was obtained from a man in his 70s with active COVID-19.

CDR3 protein: CASSSSGLTSYEQYF. The CDR3 DNA reads as TGTGCCAGCAGCTCTAGCGGGCTTACCTCCTACGAGCAGTACTTC. This chain joins TRBV28 and TRBJ2-7; 8 bases are shared with TRBD2. Germline assignment: CDR1 MDHEN and CDR2 SYDVKM. V shed 6 bases, J shed 0 bases, and the junction held 7 bases outside the gene matches. The CDR3 has 15 residues.